The source of this T cell receptor (beta chain) is a study of Graves' ophthalmopathy and Graves' hyperthyroidism. This clonotype was seen a few times. CDR3 regions of TCR beta were amplified from RNA transcripts. Amplification began with first-round RT-PCR using HTBI primers, then second-round multiplex PCR was performed. TCRdb reanalysed the multiplex PCR reads using MiXCR and keeps one entry per CDR3 protein. Among over a million distinct CDR3 sequences listed, roughly 35% were seen once. V lost 1 base and J lost 0; bases outside the gene matches: 7. The CDR3 consists of 17 residues. CDR1 SGHDT and CDR2 YYEEEE come from the germline V gene.

This clonotype was sampled from an adult man with Graves' hyperthyroidism. V and J are TRBV5-6 and TRBJ1-5; TRBD1 aligns across 7 bases. The specimen was peripheral blood or thyroid tissue (not recorded which). CDR3 protein: CASSLSGQKYSNQPQHF. The CDR3 bases are TGTGCCAGCAGCTTGTCGGGACAGAAGTATAGCAATCAGCCCCAGCATTTT.